Below are 3 T cell receptor beta chains sequenced from a single sample in a study of neurological immune-mediated disorders. From the 5' RACE reads, TCRdb called clonotypes with MiXCR, one entry per CDR3 protein. The sample comprises 65,000 to 70,000 distinct CDR3 sequences, 4.1% of which are singletons, and roughly 2.7% rests with the top ten. Specimen: PBMCs. The receptor source for this set is a man aged 50-59 years with multiple sclerosis.

This clonotype has ten or more counts. V is TRBV12-3 or TRBV12-4 and J is TRBJ2-3; 14 nucleotides align to TRBD2. J was trimmed by 4 bases and V by 10 bases; bases with no gene match: 7. This CDR3 contains 15 residues. The CDR3 reads CATRLAGGRSDTQYF. The CDR3 bases are TGTGCCACCAGACTAGCGGGGGGGCGGTCAGATACGCAGTATTTT.

The table lists this clonotype with many counts. V usage is TRBV20-1 and J usage is TRBJ2-1; 7 bases are shared with TRBD1. The CDR3 contains 13 residues. The J segment lost 0 bases and the V segment lost 8 bases, leaving 4 bases of the junction unmatched. Looked up from germline, CDR1 is DFQATT and CDR2 is SNEGSKA (reference sequence). CDR3 sequence reads: CSIYRGSYNEQFF. The CDR3 DNA reads TGCAGTATTTACAGGGGCTCCTACAATGAGCAGTTCTTC.

Many counts were recorded for this clonotype. The rearrangement uses TRBV12-3 or TRBV12-4 and TRBJ2-5; possible D gene TRBD2, 6 bases. This CDR3 is 13 amino acids long. The germline V and J ends were trimmed by 2 bases and 5 bases, with 9 bases remaining between them. The CDR3 is CASSLQAGETQYF. Here the CDR3 DNA reads TGTGCCAGCAGTTTACAGGCGGGGGAGACCCAGTACTTC.